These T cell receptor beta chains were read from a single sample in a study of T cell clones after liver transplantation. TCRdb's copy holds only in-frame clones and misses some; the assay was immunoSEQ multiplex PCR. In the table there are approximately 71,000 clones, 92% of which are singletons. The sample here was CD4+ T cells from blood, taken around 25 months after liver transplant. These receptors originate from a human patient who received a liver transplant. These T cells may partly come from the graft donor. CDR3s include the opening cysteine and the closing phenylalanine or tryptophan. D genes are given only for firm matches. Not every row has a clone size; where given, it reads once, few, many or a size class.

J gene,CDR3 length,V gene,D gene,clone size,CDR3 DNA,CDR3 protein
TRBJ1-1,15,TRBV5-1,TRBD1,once,TGCGCCAGCAGCCACCGGGACAGGGCGGACACTGAAGCTTTCTTT,CASSHRDRADTEAFF
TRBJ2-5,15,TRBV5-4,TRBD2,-,TGTGCCAGCAGCTTAACTAGCGGGGCGCAAGAGACCCAGTACTTC,CASSLTSGAQETQYF
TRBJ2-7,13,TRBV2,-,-,TGTGCCAGCAGAGTCGACGGATCCTACGAGCAGTACTTC,CASRVDGSYEQYF
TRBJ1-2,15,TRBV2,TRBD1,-,TGTGCCAGCAGCCTACAGGGGGAGTTTAACTATGGCTACACCTTC,CASSLQGEFNYGYTF
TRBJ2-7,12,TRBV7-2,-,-,TGTGCCAGCAGCTTAAATAGTGGCGAGCAGTACTTC,CASSLNSGEQYF
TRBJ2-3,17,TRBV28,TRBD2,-,TGTGCCAGCAGTTTATCAGGGACTAGCGGGAGAACAGATACGCAGTATTTT,CASSLSGTSGRTDTQYF
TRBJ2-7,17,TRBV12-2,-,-,TGTGCAAGTCGCTTAGCTGTTTACGGACAGGGTCATTACGAGCAGTACTTC,CASRLAVYGQGHYEQYF
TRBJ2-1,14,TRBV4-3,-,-,TGCGCCAGCAGCCAAGAGAGAATCGCAAATGAGCAGTTCTTC,CASSQERIANEQFF
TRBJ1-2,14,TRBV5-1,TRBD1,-,TGCGCCAGCACCGAGGCGGGACAGGGGGGAGGCTACACCTTC,CASTEAGQGGGYTF
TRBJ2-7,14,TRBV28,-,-,TGTGCCAGCAGTTTCCCCGGGTCTAGCTACGAGCAGTACTTC,CASSFPGSSYEQYF
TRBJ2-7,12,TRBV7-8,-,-,TGTGCCAGCAGCTTAATCTCCGTCGAGCAGTACTTC,CASSLISVEQYF
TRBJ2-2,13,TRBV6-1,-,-,TGTGCCAGCAGTTGGGGACCCACCGGGGAGCTGTTTTTT,CASSWGPTGELFF
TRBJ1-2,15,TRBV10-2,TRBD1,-,TGCGCCAGCAGTGACTCTGGACAGGGTGTTTTTGCCTACACCTTC,CASSDSGQGVFAYTF
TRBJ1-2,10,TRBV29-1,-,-,TGCAGCGTGGAGAATGGTGGCTACACCTTC,CSVENGGYTF
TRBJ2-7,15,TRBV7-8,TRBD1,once,TGTGCCAGCAGCTCCCGTGAGGGGGCCTCCTACGAGCAGTACTTC,CASSSREGASYEQYF
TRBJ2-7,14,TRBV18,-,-,TGTGCCAGCTCACCAGGTGGGGGACCCTACGAGCAGTACTTC,CASSPGGGPYEQYF
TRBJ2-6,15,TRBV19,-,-,TGTGCCAGTAGAAGGGGGGACTCTGGGGCCAACGTCCTGACTTTC,CASRRGDSGANVLTF
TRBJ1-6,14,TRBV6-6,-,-,TGTGCCAGCAGTTACACACGGGTTAATTCACCCCTCCACTTT,CASSYTRVNSPLHF
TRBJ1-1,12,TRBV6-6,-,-,TGTGCCAGCGAAGAAGCTGGGACTGAAGCTTTCTTT,CASEEAGTEAFF
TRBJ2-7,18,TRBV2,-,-,TGTGCCAGCCGACCAACCGTGGACGGGATCCCTTTTTCCTACGAGCAGTACTTC,CASRPTVDGIPFSYEQYF
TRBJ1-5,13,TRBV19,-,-,TGTGCCAGTTGGGGTCATAGCAATCAGCCCCAGCATTTT,CASWGHSNQPQHF
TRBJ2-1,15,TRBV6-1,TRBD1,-,TGTGCCAGCAGACCCACAGGGGGTTCCTACAATGAGCAGTTCTTC,CASRPTGGSYNEQFF
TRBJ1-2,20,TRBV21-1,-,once,TGTGCCAGCAGCAGTCATTCCGGGACAGGGGGCGCAGGGTGCAACTATGGCTACACCTTC,CASSSHSGTGGAGCNYGYTF
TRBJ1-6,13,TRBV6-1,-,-,TGTGCCAGCAGTGGACAGATTAATTCACCCCTCCACTTT,CASSGQINSPLHF
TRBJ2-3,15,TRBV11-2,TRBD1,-,TGTGCCAGCAGCTTAAGGGACAGGGGAACAGATACGCAGTATTTT,CASSLRDRGTDTQYF
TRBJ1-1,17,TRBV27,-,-,TGTGCCAGCAGTTTATCAATGGGGGCTGCGGCCGAAACTGAAGCTTTCTTT,CASSLSMGAAAETEAFF
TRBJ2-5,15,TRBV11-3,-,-,TGTGCCAGCAGCTCCCCCACTCAACGGCAAGAGACCCAGTACTTC,CASSSPTQRQETQYF
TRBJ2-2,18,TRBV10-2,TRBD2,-,TGCGCCAGCAGTGTGACTAGCGGGAGGGCCGCGAACACCGGGGAGCTGTTTTTT,CASSVTSGRAANTGELFF
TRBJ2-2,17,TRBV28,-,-,TGTGCCAGCAGTCTACAGGAAGGAATCCGGGGCACCGGGGAGCTGTTTTTT,CASSLQEGIRGTGELFF
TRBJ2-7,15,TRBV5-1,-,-,TGCGCCAGCAGCTTTTTAGGGCAGGGGACCTACGAGCAGTACTTC,CASSFLGQGTYEQYF
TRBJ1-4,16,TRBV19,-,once,TGTGCCAGTAGTATATTAGGCACCACAACTAATGAAAAACTGTTTTTT,CASSILGTTTNEKLFF
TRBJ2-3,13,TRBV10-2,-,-,TGCGCCAGCAGTGTAGCTTTGCCAGATACGCAGTATTTT,CASSVALPDTQYF
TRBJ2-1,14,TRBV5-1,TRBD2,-,TGCGCCAGCAGCTTGACTAGCGGGTACAATGAGCAGTTCTTC,CASSLTSGYNEQFF
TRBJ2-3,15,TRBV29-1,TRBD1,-,TGCAGCGTTGACCTACGGGACAGGGGTACAGATACGCAGTATTTT,CSVDLRDRGTDTQYF
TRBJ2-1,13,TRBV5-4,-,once,TGTGCCAGCAGCTCCGGCCCGGGCAATGAGCAGTTCTTC,CASSSGPGNEQFF
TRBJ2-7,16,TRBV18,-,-,TGTGCCAGCTCACCGGTCAAACGGTGGGGGTCGTACGAGCAGTACTTC,CASSPVKRWGSYEQYF
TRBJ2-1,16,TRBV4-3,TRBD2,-,TGCGCCAGCAGCCAAGATTGGACTAGCGGACGGCTTGAGCAGTTCTTC,CASSQDWTSGRLEQFF
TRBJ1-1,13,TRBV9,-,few,TGTGCCAGCAGCGGAGGAAGGGGGACTGAAGCTTTCTTT,CASSGGRGTEAFF
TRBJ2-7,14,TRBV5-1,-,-,TGCGCCAGCAGGCCCGAGGTGAGCTCCTACGAGCAGTACTTC,CASRPEVSSYEQYF